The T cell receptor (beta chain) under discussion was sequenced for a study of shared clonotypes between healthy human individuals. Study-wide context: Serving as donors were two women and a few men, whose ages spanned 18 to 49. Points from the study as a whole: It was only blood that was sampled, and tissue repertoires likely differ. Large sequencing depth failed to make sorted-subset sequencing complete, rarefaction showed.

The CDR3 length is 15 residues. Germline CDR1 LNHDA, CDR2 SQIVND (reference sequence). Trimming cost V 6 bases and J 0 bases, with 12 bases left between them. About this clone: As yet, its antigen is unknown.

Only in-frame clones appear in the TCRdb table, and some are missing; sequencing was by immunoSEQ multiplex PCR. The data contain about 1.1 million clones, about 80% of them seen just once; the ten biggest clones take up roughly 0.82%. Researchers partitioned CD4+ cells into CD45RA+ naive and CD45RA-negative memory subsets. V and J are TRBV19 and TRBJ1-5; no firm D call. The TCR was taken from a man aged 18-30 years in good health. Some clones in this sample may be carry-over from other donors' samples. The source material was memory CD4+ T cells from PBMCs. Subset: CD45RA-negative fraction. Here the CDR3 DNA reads TGTGCCAGTAGGCCTCAGGACTATAGCAATCAGCCCCAGCATTTT. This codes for CASRPQDYSNQPQHF.